These 28 T cell receptor beta chains originate from one sample sequenced in a study of cytomegalovirus exposure and HLA in healthy donors. The table came from immunoSEQ multiplex PCR; TCRdb's copy has only in-frame clones and leaves some out. The table records around 61,000 clones, around 92% of them present only once. The sequenced sample consisted of PBMCs. Receptor source: a man between 18 and 29 years old in good health and CMV-seropositive.

The chain couples TRBV5-1 to TRBJ2-1; 9 bases are a match to TRBD1. The CDR3 covers 16 residues. V trimming: 3 bases; J trimming: 9 bases; junction bases outside the gene matches: 13. The germline gives CDR1 SGHRS, CDR2 YFSETQ. As DNA, the CDR3 is TGCGCCAGCAGCTCTCAACCGGGACAGGGTAATGTTGAGCAGTTCTTC. Its protein is CASSSQPGQGNVEQFF.

J is TRBJ1-4 and V is TRBV29-1; TRBD1 matches 7 bases. The CDR3 contains 13 residues. Trimming at V came to 8 bases and at J to 3 bases, leaving 6 bases not matched to a gene. Germline CDR1 is SQVTM and CDR2 is ANQGSEA. DNA for the CDR3: TGCAGCCCCGGGACAGAGCCTAATGAAAAACTGTTTTTT. This translates into CSPGTEPNEKLFF.

The chain recombines TRBV5-1 with TRBJ2-7, with a weak D call TRBD1 (6 bases). Trimming shortened V by 0 bases and J by 5 bases, and 15 bases separated the two germline ends. CDR3 length: 15 amino acids. Germline CDR1 is SGHRS and CDR2 is YFSETQ. The CDR3 DNA reads TGCGCCAGCAGCTTGGTTACGGGACAATACCACGAGCAGTACTTC. Translating gives CASSLVTGQYHEQYF.

This clone has only a few counts. The J gene is TRBJ2-7, the V gene TRBV6-1; 9 nucleotides align to TRBD1. This CDR3 region has 15 residues. Germline values: CDR1 MNHNS, CDR2 SASEGT. V was pared by 7 bases and J by 4 bases, with 11 bases of the junction left unmatched. Here the CDR3 reads CASKGGRQGVYEQYF. CDR3 sequence (DNA): TGTGCCAGCAAGGGGGGCAGACAGGGGGTATACGAGCAGTACTTC.

The rearrangement uses TRBV11-2 and TRBJ2-7, with TRBD2 as a possible D gene (5 bases). V was clipped by 6 bases and J by 0 bases, with 18 bases between them. The CDR3 extends over 16 amino acids. The V gene's germline CDR1 is SGHAT and CDR2 FQNNGV. The chain's CDR3 is CASSFPVVASSYEQYF. The CDR3 DNA reads TGTGCCAGCAGTTTCCCAGTTGTAGCGAGCTCCTACGAGCAGTACTTC.

This clone was picked up one time. V gene TRBV5-1 combines with J gene TRBJ2-7; D remains ambiguous. Trimming took off 4 bases at V and 4 bases at J, with 15 bases between the two ends. The germline CDR1 and CDR2 sequences are SGHRS and YFSETQ. The CDR3 runs 14 residues. The CDR3 sequence: CASSPPPGMYEQYF. CDR3 DNA sequence: TGCGCCAGCAGCCCCCCCCCGGGTATGTACGAGCAGTACTTC.

The V gene is TRBV19, the J gene TRBJ2-2; TRBD1 agrees at 7 bases. The germline V gene has CDR1 LNHDA and CDR2 SQIVND (reference sequence). Germline trimming cut 5 bases from V and 3 bases from J; bases unmatched to any gene: 3. The CDR3 runs to 14 residues. The CDR3 DNA follows: TGTGCCAGTAGTGCCGGGACAGACACCGGGGAGCTGTTTTTT. It translates to CASSAGTDTGELFF.

The genes are TRBV28 and TRBJ2-4; D remains unclear. The V gene's germline CDR1 is MDHEN and CDR2 SYDVKM. The CDR3 has 12 residues. Trimming stripped 1 base from V and 9 bases from J, with 7 bases between. CDR3 residues: CASSLSVAIQYF. CDR3 sequence (DNA): TGTGCCAGCAGTTTATCAGTGGCCATTCAGTACTTC.

The chain recombines TRBV5-6 with TRBJ2-3; 8 positions match TRBD2. Germline V gene lookup returns CDR1 SGHDT and CDR2 YYEEEE. The V segment lost 0 bases and the J segment 5 bases; nucleotides outside the gene matches: 11. This CDR3 is 17 amino acids long. CDR3 coding DNA: TGTGCCAGCAGCTTGGCCGGGGATAGCGGGGCGAGAGATACGCAGTATTTT. This gives the protein CASSLAGDSGARDTQYF.

This sequence joins TRBV4-2 and TRBJ2-7; 11 nucleotides line up with TRBD2. This CDR3 spans 18 amino acids. In germline, CDR1 is LGHNA, CDR2 YNFKEQ. The V and J ends lost 0 bases and 2 bases, in that order; junction bases with no gene match: 9. DNA for the CDR3: TGTGCCAGCAGCCAAGATGGTGGGGGACTAGCGGACCCCTACGAGCAGTACTTC. The encoded protein is CASSQDGGGLADPYEQYF.

This clone was counted a single time. The chain carries TRBV9 and TRBJ1-3; TRBD1 is a possible D gene (5 bases). The V end was cut by 0 bases, the J end by 4 bases, with 14 bases between. The CDR3 loop spans 16 amino acids. The V gene's germline CDR1 is SGDLS and CDR2 YYNGEE. CDR3 DNA sequence: TGTGCCAGCAGCGTAGCGGTTGGGGCGAGAGGAAACACCATATATTTT. Translated, it gives CASSVAVGARGNTIYF.

V gene TRBV30 combines with J gene TRBJ2-1; 8 nucleotides align to TRBD2. Germline-derived CDR1 and CDR2 are GTSNPN and SVGIG (reference sequence). V lost 5 bases, J lost 5 bases, and 8 bases stayed unmatched. The CDR3 is 14 residues long. In DNA form, the CDR3 reads TGTGCCTGGGGTCCGGGACTAGGCCACAATGAGCAGTTCTTC. Amino acid sequence: CAWGPGLGHNEQFF.

V gene TRBV6-4 combines with J gene TRBJ2-5; 10 nucleotides line up with TRBD2. Germline assignment: CDR1 MRHNA and CDR2 SNTAGT. V was pared by 2 bases and J by 2 bases, with 2 bases of the junction left unmatched. This CDR3 is built from 15 residues. The CDR3 loop is CASSDGSGGQETQYF. CDR3 DNA sequence: TGTGCCAGCAGTGACGGTAGCGGGGGGCAAGAGACCCAGTACTTC.

For this clone: Germline is not matched at one junction end, which may reflect a read error. The chain has TRBV19 and TRBJ2-7, with TRBD1 matching 8 bases. Germline loops: CDR1 LNHDA, CDR2 SQIVND (reference sequence). CDR3 length: 13 amino acids. This CDR3 reads CASSPGQAYGQYF. CDR3 nucleotide sequence: TGTGCCAGTAGCCCGGGACAGGCATACGGGCAGTACTTC.

The genes are TRBV5-4 and TRBJ1-2, with unresolved D. This CDR3 comprises 13 residues. With 0 bases removed from V and 3 bases from J, the gap between germline ends came to 6 bases. Germline V gene lookup returns CDR1 SGHNT and CDR2 YYREEE (reference sequence). CDR3 nucleotides: TGTGCCAGCAGCTTGGCTGCGGACTATGGCTACACCTTC. Translated, it gives CASSLAADYGYTF.

The chain uses TRBV19 and TRBJ2-5, with 7 bases aligning to TRBD1. V lost 5 bases, J lost 3 bases, and 3 bases stayed unmatched. The length of the CDR3 is 13 residues. The germline V gene encodes CDR1 LNHDA and CDR2 SQIVND (reference sequence). The CDR3 protein is CASSDRDKETQYF. CDR3 sequence (DNA): TGTGCCAGTAGTGACAGGGACAAAGAGACCCAGTACTTC.

The chain joins TRBV27 to TRBJ2-4; D is possibly TRBD2 (5 bases). Germline V gene lookup returns CDR1 MNHEY and CDR2 SMNVEV (reference sequence). V was clipped by 2 bases and J by 9 bases, with 14 bases between them. There are 14 residues in the CDR3. The CDR3 spells CASSLEGTAGIQYF. As DNA, the CDR3 is TGTGCCAGCAGTTTAGAGGGTACGGCGGGCATTCAGTACTTC.

For the CDR3, the DNA is TGTGCCAGCAGCGACTCCGGACTAGCGGGAGTAGAGACCCAGTACTTC. It encodes CASSDSGLAGVETQYF. This chain joins TRBV11-2 and TRBJ2-5, with 13 positions matching TRBD2. The V gene end was trimmed by 5 bases and the J gene end by 4 bases; junction bases not matched to a gene: 7. The germline gives CDR1 SGHAT, CDR2 FQNNGV. This CDR3 comprises 16 residues.

V usage is TRBV11-2 and J usage is TRBJ2-7; D remains ambiguous. Trimming shortened V by 5 bases and J by 0 bases, and 11 bases separated the two germline ends. CDR1 and CDR2 from the germline V gene are SGHAT and FQNNGV. There are 14 residues in the CDR3. For the CDR3, the DNA is TGTGCCAGCAGCCAAGACATTACCTCCTACGAGCAGTACTTC. Protein product: CASSQDITSYEQYF. Drawing the rest from reference TRBV11-2 and TRBJ2-7, the complete variable domain is EAGVAQSPRYKIIEKRQSVAFWCNPISGHATLYWYQQILGQGPKLLIQFQNNGVVDDSQLPKDRFSAERLKGVDSTLKIQPAKLEDSAVYLCASSQDITSYEQYFGPGTRLTVT.

The rearrangement uses TRBV28 and TRBJ1-1; TRBD1 is a possible D gene (6 bases). The V gene lost 6 bases and the J gene lost 4 bases, with 12 bases spanning the gap. The CDR3 is 13 amino acids. The germline V gene has CDR1 MDHEN and CDR2 SYDVKM. Here the CDR3 reads CASRRGGITEAFF. The CDR3 DNA sequence: TGTGCCAGCAGGCGAGGGGGTATCACTGAAGCTTTCTTT.

The V and J genes are TRBV7-3 and TRBJ1-1, with TRBD1 matching 7 bases. CDR1 and CDR2 (germline): SGHTA, FQGTGA. CDR3 size: 13 residues. Losses at the gene ends were 5 bases for V and 5 bases for J; bases not matched to a gene: 5. The CDR3 is CASSLDRETEAFF. The CDR3, as DNA: TGTGCCAGCAGCCTCGACAGGGAAACTGAAGCTTTCTTT.

The sample holds one count of this clone. The chain links TRBV5-4 to TRBJ2-7; 8 bases agree with TRBD1. Unmatched junction bases numbered 10, after V lost 0 bases and J lost 5 bases. CDR3 length: 16 residues. CDR1 is SGHNT and CDR2 is YYREEE in the germline V gene (reference sequence). The DNA for the CDR3 is TGTGCCAGCAGCTTGGTTCGCGGCAGGGGGCAAAACGAGCAGTACTTC. It yields the protein CASSLVRGRGQNEQYF. The complete variable domain, with remaining parts taken from reference TRBV5-4 and TRBJ2-7, reads ETGVTQSPTHLIKTRGQQVTLRCSSQSGHNTVSWYQQALGQGPQFIFQYYREEENGRGNFPPRFSGLQFPNYSSELNVNALELDDSALYLCASSLVRGRGQNEQYFGPGTRLTVT.

The chain is built from TRBV30 and TRBJ2-7, with TRBD2 as a possible D gene (6 bases). Germline assignment: CDR1 GTSNPN and CDR2 SVGIG (reference sequence). The CDR3 spans 13 residues. The V gene lost 5 bases and the J gene lost 4 bases, with 15 bases spanning the gap. The chain's CDR3 is CAWYPGEAYEQYF. CDR3 nucleotide sequence: TGTGCCTGGTATCCGGGGGAGGCGTACGAGCAGTACTTC.

This clone was recorded only once. V usage is TRBV6-5 and J usage is TRBJ1-1, with D perhaps TRBD1 (6 bases). This CDR3 contains 12 residues. Germline values: CDR1 MNHEY, CDR2 SVGAGI. V was pared by 5 bases and J by 5 bases, with 9 bases between. The DNA of the CDR3 is TGTGCCAGCAGTCGAGGGGGTACTGAAGCTTTCTTT. Translating it yields CASSRGGTEAFF.

The V call is TRBV6-6, the J call TRBJ2-7; D may be TRBD1 (5 bases). V lost 11 bases and J lost 0, with 14 bases in between. This CDR3 is 13 amino acids long. Germline V CDR1 and CDR2: MNHNY, SVGAGI (reference sequence). The CDR3 is CASSGRSSYEQYF. CDR3 coding DNA: TGTGCCTCCTCAGGGCGTTCCTCCTACGAGCAGTACTTC.

The V call is TRBV5-1, the J call TRBJ2-3, with a possible D match to TRBD2 (6 bases). This CDR3 is 15 amino acids long. CDR1 and CDR2 from the germline V gene are SGHRS and YFSETQ. Trimming pared 8 bases from V and 0 bases from J, leaving 16 bases between. CDR3 nucleotide sequence: TGCGCCAGTTCCTGGGGACTCTCTAGCACAGATACGCAGTATTTT. Translating it yields CASSWGLSSTDTQYF.

The chain recombines TRBV6-1 with TRBJ1-4; D remains unclear. This CDR3 has 14 amino acids. In germline, CDR1 is MNHNS, CDR2 SASEGT. V was pared by 3 bases and J by 7 bases, with 12 bases between. The CDR3 loop reads CASSDGGRAEKLFF. The DNA of the CDR3 is TGTGCCAGCAGTGACGGCGGGAGGGCTGAAAAACTGTTTTTT.

The chain carries TRBV9 and TRBJ2-5; 13 bases agree with TRBD2. This CDR3 contains 17 residues. Unmatched junction bases numbered 11, after V lost 4 bases and J lost 5 bases. Germline lookup yields CDR1 SGDLS and CDR2 YYNGEE. The CDR3 loop is CASSLGTSGIKGETQYF. The CDR3 bases are TGTGCCAGCAGCCTCGGGACTAGCGGGATTAAAGGGGAGACCCAGTACTTC.